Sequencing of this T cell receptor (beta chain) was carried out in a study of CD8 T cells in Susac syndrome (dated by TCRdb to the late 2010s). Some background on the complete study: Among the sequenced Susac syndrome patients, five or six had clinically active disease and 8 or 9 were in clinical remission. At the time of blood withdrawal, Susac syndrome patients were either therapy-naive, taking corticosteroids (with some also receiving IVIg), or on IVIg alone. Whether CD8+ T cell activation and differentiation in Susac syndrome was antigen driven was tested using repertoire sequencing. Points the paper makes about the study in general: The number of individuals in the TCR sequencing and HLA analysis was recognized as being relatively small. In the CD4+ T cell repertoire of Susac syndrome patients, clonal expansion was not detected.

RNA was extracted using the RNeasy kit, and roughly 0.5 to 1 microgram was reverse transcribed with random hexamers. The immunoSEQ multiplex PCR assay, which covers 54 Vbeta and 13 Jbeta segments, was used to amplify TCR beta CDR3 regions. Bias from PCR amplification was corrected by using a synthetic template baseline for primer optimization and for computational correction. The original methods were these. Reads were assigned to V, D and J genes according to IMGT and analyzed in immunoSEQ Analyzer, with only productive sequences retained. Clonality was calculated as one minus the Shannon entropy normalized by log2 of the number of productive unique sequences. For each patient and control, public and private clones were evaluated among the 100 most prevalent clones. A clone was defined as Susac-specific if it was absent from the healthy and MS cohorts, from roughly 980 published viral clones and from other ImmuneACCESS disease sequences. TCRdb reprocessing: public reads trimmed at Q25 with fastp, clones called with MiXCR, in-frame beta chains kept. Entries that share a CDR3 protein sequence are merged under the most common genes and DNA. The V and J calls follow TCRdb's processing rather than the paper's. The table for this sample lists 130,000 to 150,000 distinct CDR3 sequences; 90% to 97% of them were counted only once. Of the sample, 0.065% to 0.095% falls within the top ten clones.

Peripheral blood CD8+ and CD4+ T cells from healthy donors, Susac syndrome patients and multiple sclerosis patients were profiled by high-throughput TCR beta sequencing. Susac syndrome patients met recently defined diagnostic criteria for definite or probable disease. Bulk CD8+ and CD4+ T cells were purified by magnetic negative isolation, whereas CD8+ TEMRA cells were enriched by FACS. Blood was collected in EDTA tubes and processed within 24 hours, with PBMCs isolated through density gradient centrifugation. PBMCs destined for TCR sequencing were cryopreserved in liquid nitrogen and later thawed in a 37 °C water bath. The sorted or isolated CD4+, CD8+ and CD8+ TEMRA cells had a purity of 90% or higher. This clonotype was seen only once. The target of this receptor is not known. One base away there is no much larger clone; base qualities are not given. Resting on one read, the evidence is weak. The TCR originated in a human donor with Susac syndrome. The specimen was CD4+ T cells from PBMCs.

The DNA sequence is TGTGCCAGCAGCCCCAACAGGGGGCGCACAGAGACCCAGTACTTC. It specifies CASSPNRGRTETQYF. The V and J segments used are TRBV7-2 and TRBJ2-5; 9 middle bases align to TRBD1. The germline V gene yields SGHTA for CDR1 and FQGNSA for CDR2. V trim: 5 bases; J trim: 4 bases; unmatched bases: 8. The CDR3 measures 15 amino acids from cysteine to phenylalanine. This entry keeps only the CDR3 DNA: 45 bases, framed from base 1.